This TCR beta chain came from a study of human T cells and chemical hapten exposure. As to time point: healthy volunteer bleed at 2 weeks. Unfractionated whole blood served as the source for total RNA extraction. TCRdb re-called the RACE reads with MiXCR, one entry per CDR3 protein. The sample carries 100,000 to 150,000 distinct CDR3 sequences, 8.5% to 9.5% recorded once. This clonotype was observed a few times. The specimen was whole blood. This receptor was identified in a male donor in good health. Some clones in this sample may be carry-over from other donors' samples.

This CDR3 is CSAIPRRLNTEAFF. CDR3 DNA sequence: TGCAGTGCTATTCCTCGGCGGTTGAACACTGAAGCTTTCTTT. The chain recombines TRBV20-1 with TRBJ1-1; D unresolved. Germline CDR1 and CDR2: DFQATT and SNEGSKA (reference sequence). V was clipped by 4 bases and J by 0 bases, with 12 bases between them. The CDR3 consists of 14 residues.